The present T cell receptor beta chain was sequenced within a study of T cell responses to AZD1222 COVID-19 vaccine (dated by TCRdb to about 2021). At the level of the whole study: TCR sequencing was performed for roughly 250 trial participants, of whom 200 to 220 were given two doses of AZD1222 and approximately 25 were given two doses of MenACWY control vaccine. Enrollment into the trials was organized by age into subgroups of 18-55, 56-69 and 70-plus years, and those subgroups contained about 160, 30 and 59 TCR-sequenced participants, respectively. Paper-wide results and their limitations: In the small 56-69-year group, the increase in depth fell short of significance, most likely because of low power. Epitopes outside the regions mutated in the B.1.351 and B.1.1.7 variants were reportedly recognized by nearly half of the unique spike-specific TCRs. Because no samples from the day 14 peak response were available, repertoires could be characterized only after the peak T cell response. Only six AZD1222 recipients were SARS-CoV-2 seropositive at baseline, limiting conclusions about previously exposed vaccinees. The whole spike protein was spanned by vaccine-associated CD4 TCRs, and dominant responses were seen in regions 160-218 and 743-854. After two AZD1222 doses, both the breadth and the depth of spike-specific TCRs were significantly higher than at day 0 and than in MenACWY recipients. Participants were mostly white British, with more females than males. The authors suggested clonal diversity may have been underestimated.

Measured from the cysteine to the phenylalanine, the CDR3 is 14 residues long. Left in the record is the CDR3 DNA by itself, 42 bases read in frame from the first base. Cut back by 2 bases and 3 bases, the V and J ends lie 7 bases apart. CDR1 and CDR2, looked up from the germline V gene (reference sequence), are LNHDA and SQIVND. As regards this clone: What this receptor recognizes is not known. Base-call qualities are not available, and no considerably larger clone is one nucleotide away.

The CDR3 regions of human TCRbeta chains were analyzed by immunosequencing. The paper's data handling went like this. Repertoire TCRs were matched against a reference library of SARS-CoV-2-specific TCRs generated with the MIRA antigen-specificity platform. Breadth was defined as the fraction of unique TCRs that were SARS-CoV-2-associated. Depth was defined as the fraction of total T cells that were SARS-CoV-2-associated. Using the MIRA data, each spike-specific TCR was mapped to the spike region that the TCR reacts to and placed in a CD4 or CD8 class. Log10-transformed breadth and depth values were compared by one-way ANOVA with Sidak's multiple comparisons tests. The table comes from immuneACCESS by way of TCRdb, which keeps in-frame sequences with V and J called. Part of the clones is missing from these tables; in studies checked, under half for an unresolved V gene and the rest for unknown reasons. The DNA gave D and trimming, while V, J and clone size come from that table. Here the sample has approximately 70,000 clones; around 88% occur a single time. The top ten clonotypes cover 10% of the sample.

The time point label on this specimen signifies: about 28 days (+/-7) after the second vaccine dose. The treatment or condition label corresponds to: meningococcal conjugate vaccine given as trial control. The vaccinee samples were drawn from two UK trials, COV001 and COV002, one of which was a single-blind randomized controlled phase 2/3 trial testing AZD1222 (ChAdOx1 nCoV-19) in healthy adults. For TCRbeta chain sequencing, PBMC samples from trial participants were taken at day 0 and at day 28 after the second dose. The chain was built from TRBV19 and TRBJ2-2; a tentative D call is TRBD1 (5 bases match). This receptor was identified in an adult who received the MenACWY meningococcal vaccine as a control. Specimen: peripheral blood, collected 28 days after the second dose of the MenACWY control vaccine. The CDR3 has the sequence CASSISRDTGELFF. The DNA sequence is TGTGCCAGTAGTATAAGCAGGGACACCGGGGAGCTGTTTTTT. With the portions outside the CDR3 filled from the reference TRBV19 and TRBJ2-2 genes, the complete variable region becomes DGGITQSPKYLFRKEGQNVTLSCEQNLNHDAMYWYRQDPGQGLRLIYYSQIVNDFQKGDIAEGYSVSREKKESFPLTVTSAQKNPTAFYLCASSISRDTGELFFGEGSRLTVL.